This is a list of T cell receptor beta chains from one sample in a study of chemoradiotherapy in HPV16-positive cancers. Repertoires were generated with immunoSEQ multiplex PCR, while TCRdb's copy carries only in-frame clones and drops some. This sample has fewer than 40,000 clones, with 80% found just once. Sequenced here: blood, sampled from a patient who underwent chemoradiotherapy. The origin of the receptors is a human donor with HPV-associated anogenital cancer. The CDR3 runs from the conserved cysteine through the conserved F or W. The D gene is left open where the match is weak. Clone size is not always given. Where it is, it says once, few, many or a class for expanded clones.

size: .
V: TRBV2
J: TRBJ1-1
D: .
CDR3: CASSFDSTGLSGEAFF
DNA: TGTGCCAGCAGTTTTGACTCTACAGGGTTAAGTGGTGAAGCTTTCTTT

size: .
V: TRBV18
J: TRBJ1-4
D: .
CDR3: CASSLNFDEKLFF
DNA: TGTGCCAGCTCACTAAACTTCGATGAAAAACTGTTTTTT

size: .
V: TRBV6-5
J: TRBJ2-1
D: TRBD1
CDR3: CASSYQRPGQGNEQFF
DNA: TGTGCCAGCAGTTACCAAAGACCGGGACAGGGCAATGAGCAGTTCTTC

size: .
V: TRBV27
J: TRBJ1-1
D: .
CDR3: CASSLSENTEAFF
DNA: TGTGCCAGCAGTTTATCAGAGAACACTGAAGCTTTCTTT

size: once
V: TRBV7-9
J: TRBJ2-5
D: .
CDR3: CASSFSGFGETQYF
DNA: TGTGCCAGCAGCTTTTCAGGGTTCGGGGAGACCCAGTACTTC

size: .
V: TRBV2
J: TRBJ1-2
D: TRBD1
CDR3: CASSRRGAGQRDYGYTF
DNA: TGTGCCAGCAGCAGACGGGGGGCGGGACAGAGAGACTATGGCTACACCTTC

size: .
V: TRBV30
J: TRBJ2-7
D: .
CDR3: CAWSVRDYEQYF
DNA: TGTGCCTGGAGTGTCCGGGACTACGAGCAGTACTTC

size: .
V: TRBV7-6
J: TRBJ2-5
D: TRBD2
CDR3: CASSLGLADEETQYF
DNA: TGTGCCAGCAGCCTAGGACTAGCGGATGAAGAGACCCAGTACTTC

size: .
V: TRBV5-5
J: TRBJ1-2
D: .
CDR3: CASSRESLSGVYGYTF
DNA: TGTGCCAGCAGCCGTGAGTCATTATCCGGGGTCTATGGCTACACCTTC

size: .
V: TRBV18
J: TRBJ2-1
D: .
CDR3: CASSGGPGDNEQFF
DNA: TGTGCCAGCTCCGGGGGGCCCGGAGACAATGAGCAGTTCTTC

size: .
V: TRBV5-1
J: TRBJ2-2
D: TRBD2
CDR3: CASSLVAGSGELFF
DNA: TGCGCCAGCAGCTTGGTAGCGGGTTCAGGGGAGCTGTTTTTT

size: .
V: TRBV7-2
J: TRBJ2-6
D: .
CDR3: CASSLSFGAQYSNVLTF
DNA: TGTGCCAGCAGCTTAAGTTTCGGGGCGCAGTACTCCAACGTCCTGACTTTC

size: .
V: TRBV7-9
J: TRBJ2-1
D: .
CDR3: CASSYLGEEQFF
DNA: TGTGCCAGCAGCTACTTGGGTGAGGAGCAGTTCTTC

size: .
V: TRBV5-4
J: TRBJ2-4
D: .
CDR3: CASSFSRTDDIQYF
DNA: TGTGCCAGCAGCTTTAGTAGGACCGATGACATTCAGTACTTC

size: .
V: TRBV12-5
J: TRBJ2-3
D: TRBD2
CDR3: CASGLGLAGSTDTQYF
DNA: TGTGCTAGTGGTTTAGGTTTAGCGGGGAGCACAGATACGCAGTATTTT

size: .
V: TRBV7-2
J: TRBJ1-2
D: .
CDR3: CASSFDSHNYGYTF
DNA: TGTGCCAGCAGCTTCGACAGCCATAACTATGGCTACACCTTC

size: once
V: TRBV7-9
J: TRBJ1-6
D: TRBD1
CDR3: CASSNQDRRSAPLHF
DNA: TGTGCCAGCAGCAACCAGGACAGGAGATCAGCTCCCCTCCACTTT

size: .
V: TRBV5-1
J: TRBJ2-7
D: TRBD1
CDR3: CASRVGQWDYEQYF
DNA: TGCGCCAGCAGAGTGGGACAGTGGGACTACGAGCAGTACTTC

size: .
V: TRBV10-3
J: TRBJ1-1
D: .
CDR3: CAIRPDLTTDTEAFF
DNA: TGTGCCATCAGGCCTGACCTAACTACGGACACTGAAGCTTTCTTT

size: few
V: TRBV7-9
J: TRBJ1-1
D: .
CDR3: CASSFGGSEAFF
DNA: TGTGCCAGCAGCTTCGGGGGGTCTGAAGCTTTCTTT

size: .
V: TRBV15
J: TRBJ2-3
D: .
CDR3: CATSRVAGAGDTQYF
DNA: TGTGCCACCAGCAGAGTGGCTGGGGCGGGAGATACGCAGTATTTT

size: .
V: TRBV13
J: TRBJ1-2
D: .
CDR3: CASSLVLGGGSYGYTF
DNA: TGTGCCAGCAGCTTAGTGCTGGGGGGTGGCAGCTATGGCTACACCTTC

size: .
V: TRBV6-1
J: TRBJ2-1
D: TRBD2
CDR3: CASSEEAGGQDEQFF
DNA: TGTGCCAGCAGTGAAGAGGCGGGGGGGCAAGATGAGCAGTTCTTC

size: .
V: TRBV30
J: TRBJ1-1
D: .
CDR3: CAWGGDPNTEAFF
DNA: TGTGCCTGGGGGGGGGACCCGAACACTGAAGCTTTCTTT

size: .
V: TRBV7-6
J: TRBJ2-5
D: TRBD2
CDR3: CASSLGSGVKTQYF
DNA: TGTGCCAGCAGCTTAGGTAGCGGGGTAAAGACCCAGTACTTC

size: .
V: TRBV7-9
J: TRBJ2-7
D: TRBD2
CDR3: CASSPRTRGAHEQYF
DNA: TGTGCCAGCAGCCCCCGGACTAGAGGAGCCCACGAGCAGTACTTC